The entry below describes one T cell receptor beta chain. The CDR3 has 14 amino acids. Trimming took off 6 bases at V and 1 base at J, with 16 bases between the two ends. Germline V gene sequence: CDR1 DFQATT, CDR2 SNEGSKA (reference sequence). TCRdb itself ran the RT-PCR reads through MiXCR, one entry per CDR3 protein. The sample contains around 490,000 distinct CDR3 sequences, about 8% of which appear only once. These data come from a study of response to subunit inactivated influenza vaccine. This TCR was sampled from a man aged 50-75 years who received an inactivated influenza vaccine. The chain combines TRBV20-1 with TRBJ2-7, with a tentative D call TRBD2 (6 bases). The material was PBMCs from blood, obtained less than 25 months after vaccination. CDR3 in DNA: TGCAGTGCGCGGAGGGCAGGAGGTTCCTACGAGCAGTACTTC. Protein: CSARRAGGSYEQYF.